This T cell receptor beta chain is drawn from a study of blood T cells in healthy people across ages. Study-level findings and limits: A strong correlation was seen between TCR beta diversity and naive T cell percentage.

Trimming shortened V by 4 bases and J by 0 bases, and 13 bases separated the two germline ends. The CDR3 covers 14 residues. CDR1 is DFQATT and CDR2 is SNEGSKA in the germline V gene (reference sequence). Details on this clonotype: Its antigen is undetermined.

A second PCR of about 7 to 12 cycles used a sample-barcoded 5' primer and a J-beta primer mix. TCRdb analysed the 5' RACE reads with MiXCR anew, one entry per CDR3 protein. The sample lists about 680,000 distinct CDR3 sequences, around 48% seen once, with roughly a third in the top ten. This receptor was obtained from a woman in her sixties or seventies in good health. This rearrangement joins TRBV20-1 to TRBJ2-7; the D gene is possibly TRBD1 (6 bases). Sequenced material: blood. The CDR3 DNA is TGCAGTGCTACCCCGGGACATAGCTCCTACGAGCAGTACTTC. Its protein is CSATPGHSSYEQYF.